The TCR beta chain described here comes from a study of blood T cell repertoires in COVID-19. Libraries were prepared by immunoSEQ multiplex PCR; TCRdb keeps only in-frame clonotypes and omits some of them. This sample has approximately 35,000 clones, with approximately 80% found just once. The CDR3 runs 16 residues. V was cut by 0 bases and J by 3 bases, with 11 bases left in between. Per germline, CDR1 MGHRA and CDR2 YSYEKL. Specimen: peripheral blood. This TCR derives from an elderly man with acute or convalescent COVID-19. This sequence joins TRBV4-1 and TRBJ2-2; D is perhaps TRBD1 (6 bases). CDR3 loop: CASSQEPGDYTGELFF. CDR3 nucleotide sequence: TGCGCCAGCAGCCAAGAACCAGGGGATTACACCGGGGAGCTGTTTTTT.